The entry below describes one T cell receptor (beta chain). This entry belongs to a study of blood T cell repertoires in COVID-19. The data were produced by immunoSEQ multiplex PCR, yet TCRdb's version contains in-frame clones alone and is incomplete. The sample holds 150,000 to 200,000 clones, about 88% seen once. This sequence originates from a woman older than 75 in a cohort sampled during active or convalescent COVID-19. Sequencing was performed on peripheral blood.

CDR3 amino acids: CASSLSVSNYGYTF. DNA for the CDR3: TGTGCCAGCAGCTTATCGGTTTCTAACTATGGCTACACCTTC. The chain links TRBV7-2 to TRBJ1-2, with D unresolved. The CDR3 is 14 amino acids. The ends were cut back, 2 bases at V and 0 bases at J, with 7 bases in the middle. The germline CDR1 and CDR2 sequences are SGHTA and FQGNSA. Full variable domain (outside the CDR3, taken from reference TRBV7-2 and TRBJ1-2): GAGVSQSPSNKVTEKGKDVELRCDPISGHTALYWYRQSLGQGLEFLIYFQGNSAPDKSGLPSDRFSAERTGGSVSTLTIQRTQQEDSAVYLCASSLSVSNYGYTFGSGTRLTVV.